The 7 T cell receptor beta chains in this list originate from one sample, sequenced in a study of Graves' ophthalmopathy and Graves' hyperthyroidism. Amplified TCR beta CDR3 regions were obtained using RNA transcripts as template. First-round RT-PCR employed HTBI primers, with a second-round multiplex PCR after it. In TCRdb, the multiplex PCR reads were re-called with MiXCR into one record per CDR3 protein. The sample contains about 620,000 distinct CDR3 sequences, 22% of which appear only once. Source material: peripheral blood. All receptors come from a woman aged 18-29 years with stable Graves' hyperthyroidism. Some clones in this sample may be carry-over from other donors' samples.

This clonotype was observed at least ten times. The chain has TRBV2 and TRBJ2-7; TRBD1 matches at 11 bases. This CDR3 has 14 residues. The junction had 4 bases not matched to a gene; V was cut back by 4 bases and J by 5 bases. Germline V gene lookup returns CDR1 SNHLY and CDR2 FYNNEI. CDR3 region: CASSGTGGGDEQYF. In DNA, the CDR3 is TGTGCCAGCAGTGGGACAGGGGGCGGGGACGAGCAGTACTTC.

This clonotype was detected ten times or more. The chain employs TRBV6-2 or TRBV6-3 and TRBJ2-7, with D perhaps matching TRBD1 (5 bases). Germline V lookup: CDR1 MNHEY, CDR2 SVGEGT. The CDR3 is made up of 11 amino acids. Trimming took off 10 bases at V and 3 bases at J, with 10 bases between the two ends. CDR3 residues: CATAGYYEQYF. As DNA, the CDR3 is TGTGCCACCGCAGGGTACTACGAGCAGTACTTC.

This clonotype was seen repeatedly, ten times or more. The chain joins TRBV11-2 to TRBJ2-5, with a weak D call TRBD2 (5 bases). The CDR3 loop spans 16 amino acids. The V end was cut by 4 bases, the J end by 5 bases, with 20 bases between. In germline, CDR1 is SGHAT, CDR2 FQNNGV. This chain's CDR3 is CASSSTQAARRETQYF. The CDR3 DNA reads as TGTGCCAGCAGCTCCACCCAGGCAGCGCGGAGGGAGACCCAGTACTTC.

This clonotype occurred many times. The V gene is TRBV6-5, the J gene TRBJ2-2; the match to TRBD2 covers 7 bases. Germline values: CDR1 MNHEY, CDR2 SVGAGI. Trimming took 4 bases from V and 4 from J; bases not matched to a gene: 9. This CDR3 region has 16 residues. For the CDR3, the DNA is TGTGCCAGCAGTTCGGAAGGGAGGGCTGTCACCGGGGAGCTGTTTTTT. It encodes CASSSEGRAVTGELFF.

This clonotype was counted ten times or more. The V call is TRBV6-5, the J call TRBJ1-5; a weak D match, TRBD1 (6 bases). Between the trimmed V and J ends, which lost 4 bases and 6 bases, there was a span of 16 bases. Germline V gene sequence: CDR1 MNHEY, CDR2 SVGAGI. The CDR3 is 15 residues long. CDR3 bases: TGTGCCAGCAGTTTGAGTTCGGGGGGCAGTCAGCCCCAGCATTTT. Residues: CASSLSSGGSQPQHF.

This clonotype was detected ten times or more. The chain carries TRBV2 and TRBJ2-5, with D uncertain. The CDR3 consists of 10 residues. V was clipped by 7 bases and J by 7 bases, with 7 bases between them. Germline V CDR1 and CDR2: SNHLY, FYNNEI. In DNA form, the CDR3 reads TGTGCCAGCACCCTGAGGACCCAGTACTTC. It specifies CASTLRTQYF.

This clonotype was counted many times. This sequence joins TRBV12-3 or TRBV12-4 and TRBJ1-2; D possibly corresponds to TRBD1 (6 bases). Trimming took off 5 bases at V and 3 bases at J, with 19 bases between the two ends. The CDR3 is made up of 16 amino acids. CDR3 loop: CASSLLGWGADYGYTF. The CDR3 DNA reads TGTGCCAGCAGTCTACTAGGTTGGGGGGCAGACTATGGCTACACCTTC.